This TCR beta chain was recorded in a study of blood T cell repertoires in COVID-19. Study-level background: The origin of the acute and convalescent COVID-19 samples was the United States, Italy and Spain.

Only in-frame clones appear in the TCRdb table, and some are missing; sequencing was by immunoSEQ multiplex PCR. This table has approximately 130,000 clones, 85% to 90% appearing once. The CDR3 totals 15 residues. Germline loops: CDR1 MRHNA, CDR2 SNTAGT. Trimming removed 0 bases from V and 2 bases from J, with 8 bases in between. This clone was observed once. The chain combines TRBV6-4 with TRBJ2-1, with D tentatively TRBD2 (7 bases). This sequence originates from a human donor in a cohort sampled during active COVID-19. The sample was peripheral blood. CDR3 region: CASSDSGGPYNEQFF. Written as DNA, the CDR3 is TGTGCCAGCAGTGACTCGGGGGGGCCCTACAATGAGCAGTTCTTC.